The 14 T cell receptor beta chains given below trace back to one sample, sequenced in a study of graft-versus-host responses after intestinal transplantation. Clones were sequenced by immunoSEQ multiplex PCR, and TCRdb holds only the in-frame ones, with some missing. This table has tens of thousands of clones, 94% appearing once. These receptors are not linked to any known antigen. Specimen: unstimulated CD4+ T cells sorted from spleen or lymph node cells, collected before transplant. The receptors stem from a human donor who was the organ donor for an intestinal transplant.

The chain carries TRBV6-1 and TRBJ1-5, with a weak D call TRBD1 (6 bases). V lost 2 bases to trimming and J lost 2 bases, with 10 bases between them. The CDR3 totals 15 residues. Looked up from germline, CDR1 is MNHNS and CDR2 is SASEGT. The CDR3 region is CASSERGIRNQPQHF. CDR3 coding DNA: TGTGCCAGCAGTGAAAGGGGGATCCGCAATCAGCCCCAGCATTTT.

Remarks on this clone: Other nucleotide sequences in the sample specify the same CDR3. The chain employs TRBV11-3 and TRBJ2-1; 10 nucleotides agree with TRBD2. The length of the CDR3 is 18 residues. Germline trimming cut 5 bases from V and 6 bases from J; bases unmatched to any gene: 16. CDR1 is SGHNT and CDR2 is YENEEA in the germline V gene. CDR3 DNA sequence: TGTGCCAGCAGCCGCTTCCCCATACTAGCGGGGAGGACCAATGAGCAGTTCTTC. Residues: CASSRFPILAGRTNEQFF. Variable domain in full (rest from reference TRBV11-3 and TRBJ2-1): EAGVVQSPRYKIIEKKQPVAFWCNPISGHNTLYWYLQNLGQGPELLIRYENEEAVDDSQLPKDRFSAERLKGVDSTLKIQPAELGDSAVYLCASSRFPILAGRTNEQFFGPGTRLTVL.

The V and J genes are TRBV7-2 and TRBJ2-2; no clear D. CDR1 is SGHTA, CDR2 FQGNSA, per germline. V was shortened by 4 bases and J by 5 bases, with 5 bases between the two germline ends. The CDR3 sequence is 12 residues long. DNA for the CDR3: TGTGCCAGCAGCTACCAAACCGGGGAGCTGTTTTTT. Translated, it gives CASSYQTGELFF.

The chain carries TRBV5-1 and TRBJ1-4; D is unclear. CDR1 and CDR2 from the germline V gene are SGHRS and YFSETQ. The CDR3 sequence is 16 residues long. V dropped 2 bases and J dropped 7 bases, with 18 bases sitting between them. CDR3 nucleotides: TGCGCCAGCAGCTTCGGTGAAAAGCTAAGTGGTGAAAAACTGTTTTTT. It specifies CASSFGEKLSGEKLFF. The entire variable domain, with the rest obtained from reference TRBV5-1 and TRBJ1-4, is as follows: KAGVTQTPRYLIKTRGQQVTLSCSPISGHRSVSWYQQTPGQGLQFLFEYFSETQRNKGNFPGRFSGRQFSNSRSEMNVSTLELGDSALYLCASSFGEKLSGEKLFFGSGTQLSVL.

The gene calls are TRBV6-1 and TRBJ2-2; perhaps TRBD1 as D (6 bases). The CDR3 is 16 amino acids. Germline assignment: CDR1 MNHNS and CDR2 SASEGT. The V end was cut by 4 bases, the J end by 2 bases, with 14 bases between. In nucleotides, the CDR3 is TGTGCCAGCAGTGCACAGGGACCCCTTAACACCGGGGAGCTGTTTTTT. It encodes CASSAQGPLNTGELFF.

The chain links TRBV27 to TRBJ1-1, with 7 bases matching TRBD1. There are 16 residues in the CDR3. Trimming at V came to 3 bases and at J to 2 bases, leaving 9 bases not matched to a gene. The V gene's germline CDR1 is MNHEY and CDR2 SMNVEV (reference sequence). Here the CDR3 reads CASSLDRSHRNTEAFF. CDR3 nucleotides: TGTGCCAGCAGTTTGGACAGGTCTCACCGAAACACTGAAGCTTTCTTT.

J is TRBJ2-1 and V is TRBV11-3, with TRBD2 matching 10 bases. The CDR3 extends over 18 amino acids. With 5 bases clipped from V and 6 bases from J, the junction kept 16 bases outside the gene matches. Germline lookup yields CDR1 SGHNT and CDR2 YENEEA. Written as DNA, the CDR3 is TGTGCCAGCAGCCGTTTCCCCATACTAGCGGGGAGGGCCAATGAGCAGTTCTTC. Residues: CASSRFPILAGRANEQFF.

The chain uses TRBV5-1 and TRBJ1-1; 10 nucleotides align to TRBD1. From germline, CDR1 is SGHRS and CDR2 YFSETQ. This CDR3 region has 16 residues. Germline trimming cut 2 bases from V and 0 bases from J; bases unmatched to any gene: 4. The CDR3 coding sequence is TGCGCCAGCAGCTTTAGGACAGGGGGTGTGAACACTGAAGCTTTCTTT. The encoded protein is CASSFRTGGVNTEAFF.

The V gene is TRBV7-9, the J gene TRBJ1-1; 8 bases align to TRBD1. CDR3 size: 15 residues. The J segment lost 11 bases and the V segment lost 2 bases, leaving 13 bases of the junction unmatched. In germline, CDR1 is SEHNR, CDR2 FQNEAQ (reference sequence). The CDR3 DNA sequence: TGTGCCAGCAGCTTAATTTACGACAGCGGACAGGGTGCTTTCTTT. It yields the protein CASSLIYDSGQGAFF.

The genes are TRBV5-4 and TRBJ2-7; D gene unclear. CDR3 length: 13 amino acids. V lost 0 bases to trimming and J lost 5 bases, with 9 bases between them. Germline CDR1 SGHNT, CDR2 YYREEE (reference sequence). For the CDR3, the DNA is TGTGCCAGCAGCTTGGCTGGCGAGAACGAGCAGTACTTC. Encoded protein: CASSLAGENEQYF.

This chain links TRBV5-1 with TRBJ1-2; D not certain. Germline V gene data show CDR1 as SGHRS and CDR2 as YFSETQ. The length of the CDR3 is 13 residues. Trimming removed 0 bases at V and 0 bases at J, with 3 bases between. In DNA form, the CDR3 reads TGCGCCAGCAGCTTGGGTGCTAACTATGGCTACACCTTC. Translated: CASSLGANYGYTF. Variable domain in full (rest from reference TRBV5-1 and TRBJ1-2): KAGVTQTPRYLIKTRGQQVTLSCSPISGHRSVSWYQQTPGQGLQFLFEYFSETQRNKGNFPGRFSGRQFSNSRSEMNVSTLELGDSALYLCASSLGANYGYTFGSGTRLTVV.

This clone has a single count. The J gene is TRBJ2-7, the V gene TRBV7-2; no clear D. This CDR3 spans 16 amino acids. Germline assignment: CDR1 SGHTA and CDR2 FQGNSA. V lost 0 bases to trimming and J lost 1 base, with 13 bases between them. The CDR3 protein is CASSLAYPEWSYEQYF. The CDR3 region has the DNA TGTGCCAGCAGCTTAGCGTATCCGGAGTGGTCCTACGAGCAGTACTTC.

The V and J genes are TRBV9 and TRBJ1-3; D remains ambiguous. Germline lookup yields CDR1 SGDLS and CDR2 YYNGEE. Trimming removed 0 bases at V and 0 bases at J, with 4 bases between. The CDR3 extends over 14 amino acids. DNA of the CDR3: TGTGCCAGCAGCGTAGACAGCTCTGGAAACACCATATATTTT. Amino acid sequence: CASSVDSSGNTIYF.

This chain joins TRBV5-3 and TRBJ2-7, with no clear D. TRBV5-3 is marked as an open reading frame, function uncertain. The CDR3 runs to 15 residues. Between the trimmed V and J ends, which lost 3 bases and 2 bases, there was a span of 15 bases. The chain's CDR3 is CARSSMTVAPYEQYF. The CDR3 DNA reads TGTGCCAGAAGCTCGATGACCGTGGCTCCCTACGAGCAGTACTTC.